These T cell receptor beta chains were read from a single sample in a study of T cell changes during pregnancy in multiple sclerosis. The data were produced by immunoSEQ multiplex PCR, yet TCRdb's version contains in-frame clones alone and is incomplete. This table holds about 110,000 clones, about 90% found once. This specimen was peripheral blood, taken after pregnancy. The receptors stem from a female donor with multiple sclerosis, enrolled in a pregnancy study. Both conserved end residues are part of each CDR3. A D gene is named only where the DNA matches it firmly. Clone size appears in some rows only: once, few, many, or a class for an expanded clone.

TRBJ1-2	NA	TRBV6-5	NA	CASSRRNYGYTF	TGTGCCAGCAGCCGTCGGAACTATGGCTACACCTTC
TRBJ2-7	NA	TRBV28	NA	CASSFGGRTLSYEQYF	TGTGCCAGCAGTTTTGGAGGGCGTACACTTTCCTACGAGCAGTACTTC
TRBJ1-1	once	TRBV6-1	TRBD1	CASRGDRYMNTEAFF	TGTGCCAGCAGGGGGGACAGGTATATGAACACTGAAGCTTTCTTT
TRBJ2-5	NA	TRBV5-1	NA	CASSWTAGETQYF	TGCGCCAGCAGCTGGACAGCGGGGGAGACCCAGTACTTC
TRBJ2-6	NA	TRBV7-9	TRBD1	CASSKPGTGSTGANVLTF	TGTGCCAGCAGCAAACCCGGGACAGGGTCTACTGGGGCCAACGTCCTGACTTTC
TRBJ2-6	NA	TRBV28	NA	CASSTYRAPGANVLTF	TGTGCCAGCAGTACATACAGGGCACCTGGGGCCAACGTCCTGACTTTC
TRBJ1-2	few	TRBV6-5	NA	CATLPRGGYGYTF	TGTGCCACCCTGCCGCGGGGAGGCTATGGCTACACCTTC
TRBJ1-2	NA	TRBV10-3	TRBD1	CAISPGQGIYGYTF	TGTGCCATCAGCCCGGGACAGGGGATCTATGGCTACACCTTC
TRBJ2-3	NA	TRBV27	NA	CASSPRVVTDTQYF	TGTGCCAGCAGCCCGAGGGTTGTAACAGATACGCAGTATTTT
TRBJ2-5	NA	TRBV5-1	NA	CASSLVSPFGETQYF	TGCGCCAGCAGCTTGGTCTCTCCTTTCGGGGAGACCCAGTACTTC
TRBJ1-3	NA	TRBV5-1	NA	CASSLVASGDLSGGNTIYF	TGCGCCAGCAGCTTGGTGGCGTCAGGGGACCTCTCTGGAGGAAACACCATATATTTT
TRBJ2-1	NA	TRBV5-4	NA	CVSSHSDFYNEQFF	TGTGTCAGCAGCCATTCGGACTTTTACAATGAGCAGTTCTTC
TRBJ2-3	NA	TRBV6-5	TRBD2	CASSYGRDRTDTQYF	TGTGCCAGCAGTTATGGGAGGGACCGCACAGATACGCAGTATTTT
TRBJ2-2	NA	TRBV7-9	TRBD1	CASRRTGTTGELFF	TGTGCCAGCCGTCGGACAGGGACCACCGGGGAGCTGTTTTTT
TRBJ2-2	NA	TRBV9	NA	CASSLLPGELFF	TGTGCCAGCAGCCTCCTTCCCGGGGAGCTGTTTTTT
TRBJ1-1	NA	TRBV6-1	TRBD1	CASSVTGVEEAFF	TGTGCCAGCAGTGTGACAGGGGTAGAAGAAGCTTTCTTT
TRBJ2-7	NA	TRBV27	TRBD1	CASSLGDRGYEQYF	TGTGCCAGCAGTTTAGGGGACAGGGGCTACGAGCAGTACTTC
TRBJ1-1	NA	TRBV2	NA	CASSETEVKVEAFF	TGTGCCAGCAGTGAGACGGAGGTGAAGGTTGAAGCTTTCTTT
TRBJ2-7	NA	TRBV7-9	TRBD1	CASSRTGVSYEQYF	TGTGCCAGCAGCAGGACAGGGGTCTCCTACGAGCAGTACTTC
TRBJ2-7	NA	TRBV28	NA	CASSLPGRHEQYF	TGTGCCAGCAGTTTACCAGGGCGGCACGAGCAGTACTTC
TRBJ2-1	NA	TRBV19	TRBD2	CATRGVYNEQFF	TGTGCCACCCGGGGGGTTTACAATGAGCAGTTCTTC
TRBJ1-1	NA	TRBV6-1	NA	CASSDLGAVYTEAFF	TGTGCCAGCAGTGATCTAGGGGCGGTATACACTGAAGCTTTCTTT
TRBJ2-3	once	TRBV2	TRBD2	CASSLLAGVPDTQYF	TGTGCCAGCAGCTTACTAGCGGGAGTCCCAGATACGCAGTATTTT
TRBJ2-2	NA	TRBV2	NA	CASLGAGNTGELFF	TGTGCCAGCTTGGGAGCGGGGAACACCGGGGAGCTGTTTTTT
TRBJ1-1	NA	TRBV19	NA	CASSIRQLGSEAFF	TGTGCCAGTAGTATTCGCCAGTTGGGGAGTGAAGCTTTCTTT
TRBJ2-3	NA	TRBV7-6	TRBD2	CGPPGEASGSQDTQYF	TGTGGCCCACCCGGCGAGGCTAGCGGTAGTCAAGATACGCAGTATTTT
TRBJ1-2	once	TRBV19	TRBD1	CASSIRSDRDYGYTF	TGTGCCAGTAGTATTAGGTCCGACAGGGACTATGGCTACACCTTC
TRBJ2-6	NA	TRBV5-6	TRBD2	CASSSTTSGGANVLTF	TGTGCCAGCAGCTCCACGACTAGCGGCGGGGCCAACGTCCTGACTTTC
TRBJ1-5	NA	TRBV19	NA	CASSIGGGSNQPQHF	TGTGCCAGTAGTATAGGGGGAGGCAGCAATCAGCCCCAGCATTTT
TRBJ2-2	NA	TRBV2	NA	CASSEEPGELFF	TGTGCCAGCAGTGAGGAGCCCGGGGAGCTGTTTTTT
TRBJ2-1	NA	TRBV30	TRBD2	CAWNPGGSEQFF	TGTGCCTGGAATCCGGGAGGGAGTGAGCAGTTCTTC
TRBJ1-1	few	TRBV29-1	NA	CSVSRASDTEAFF	TGCAGCGTCTCGCGGGCGTCGGACACTGAAGCTTTCTTT
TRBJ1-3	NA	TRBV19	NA	CASSMAWGAGNTIYF	TGTGCCAGTAGTATGGCCTGGGGAGCCGGAAACACCATATATTTT
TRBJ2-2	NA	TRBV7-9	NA	CASSLSREAGELFF	TGTGCCAGCAGCTTATCCAGGGAGGCCGGGGAGCTGTTTTTT
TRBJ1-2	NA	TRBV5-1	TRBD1	CASSGPQGANYGYTF	TGCGCCAGCAGCGGACCACAGGGGGCTAACTATGGCTACACCTTC
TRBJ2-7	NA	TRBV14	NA	CASSRAGLSQEQYF	TGTGCCAGCTCACGGGCAGGGTTGTCTCAAGAGCAGTACTTC
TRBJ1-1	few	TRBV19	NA	CASSIWGRETFF	TGTGCCAGTAGTATATGGGGCAGGGAAACTTTCTTT
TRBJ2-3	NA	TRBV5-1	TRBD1	CASSPGQGAVTDTQYF	TGCGCCAGCAGCCCGGGACAGGGGGCGGTAACAGATACGCAGTATTTT
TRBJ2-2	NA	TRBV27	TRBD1	CASSFRDRGPTGELFF	TGTGCCAGCAGTTTCCGGGACAGGGGGCCCACCGGGGAGCTGTTTTTT
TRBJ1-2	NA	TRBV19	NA	CATATGYGYTF	TGTGCCACCGCGACTGGATATGGCTACACCTTC
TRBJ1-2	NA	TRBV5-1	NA	CASSLAGGTFGYTF	TGCGCCAGCAGCTTGGCGGGAGGGACCTTCGGCTACACCTTC
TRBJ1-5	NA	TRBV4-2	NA	CASSQEAFGRAPTSQHF	TGTGCCAGCAGCCAAGAGGCCTTTGGCAGGGCCCCCACATCCCAGCATTTT
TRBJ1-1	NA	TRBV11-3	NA	CASSAAPQGRAFF	TGTGCCAGCAGCGCAGCGCCTCAGGGTAGAGCTTTCTTT
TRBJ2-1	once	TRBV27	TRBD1	CASSRPGTGLSNEQFF	TGTGCCAGCAGCCGACCCGGGACAGGGTTATCAAATGAGCAGTTCTTC
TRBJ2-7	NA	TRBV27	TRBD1	CASSRTRDRGYEQYF	TGTGCCAGCAGTCGAACCCGGGACAGGGGATATGAGCAGTACTTC
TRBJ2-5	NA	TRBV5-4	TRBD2	CASSFAGGQETQYF	TGTGCCAGCAGCTTCGCGGGGGGGCAAGAGACCCAGTACTTC
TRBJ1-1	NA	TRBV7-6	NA	CASSRNGGAGTEAFF	TGTGCCAGCAGTCGCAACGGAGGCGCGGGGACTGAAGCTTTCTTT
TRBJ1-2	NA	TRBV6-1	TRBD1	CASSPGQGSLYGYTF	TGTGCCAGCAGTCCGGGACAGGGTTCGCTCTATGGCTACACCTTC
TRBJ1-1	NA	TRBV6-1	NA	CASSEGPMTVEAFF	TGTGCCAGCAGTGAGGGCCCAATGACAGTTGAAGCTTTCTTT